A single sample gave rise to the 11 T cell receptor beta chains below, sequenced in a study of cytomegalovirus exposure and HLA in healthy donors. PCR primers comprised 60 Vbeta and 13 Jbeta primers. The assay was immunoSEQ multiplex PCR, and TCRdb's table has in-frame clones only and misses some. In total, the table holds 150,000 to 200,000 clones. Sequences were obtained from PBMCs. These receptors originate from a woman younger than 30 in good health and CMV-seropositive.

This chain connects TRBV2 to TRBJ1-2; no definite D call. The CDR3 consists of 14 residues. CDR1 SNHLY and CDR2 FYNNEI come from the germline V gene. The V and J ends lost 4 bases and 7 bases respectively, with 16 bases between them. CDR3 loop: CASSAFTGDAGYTF. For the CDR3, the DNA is TGTGCCAGCAGTGCCTTTACGGGTGATGCTGGCTACACCTTC.

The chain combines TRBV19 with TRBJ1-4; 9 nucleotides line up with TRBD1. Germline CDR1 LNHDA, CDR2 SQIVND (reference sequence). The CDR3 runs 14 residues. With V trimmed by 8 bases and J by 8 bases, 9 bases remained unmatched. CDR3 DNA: TGTGCCAGTCAGATACAGGGGGCTCGAGAAAAACTGTTTTTT. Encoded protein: CASQIQGAREKLFF.

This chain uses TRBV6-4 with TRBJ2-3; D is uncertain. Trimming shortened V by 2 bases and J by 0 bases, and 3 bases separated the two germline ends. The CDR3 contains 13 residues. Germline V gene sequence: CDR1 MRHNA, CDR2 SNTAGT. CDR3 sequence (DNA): TGTGCCAGCAGTGACGCGAGCACAGATACGCAGTATTTT. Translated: CASSDASTDTQYF.

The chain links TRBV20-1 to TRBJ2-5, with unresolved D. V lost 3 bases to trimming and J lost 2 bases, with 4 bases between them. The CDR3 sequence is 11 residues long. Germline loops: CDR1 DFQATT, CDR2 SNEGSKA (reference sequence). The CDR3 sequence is CSARRQETQYF. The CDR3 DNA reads TGCAGTGCTAGGAGGCAAGAGACCCAGTACTTC.

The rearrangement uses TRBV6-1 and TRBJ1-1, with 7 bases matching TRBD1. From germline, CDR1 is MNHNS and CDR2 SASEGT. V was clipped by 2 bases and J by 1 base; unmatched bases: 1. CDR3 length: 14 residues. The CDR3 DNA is TGTGCCAGCAGTGAATACAGGGGGAACACTGAAGCTTTCTTT. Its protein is CASSEYRGNTEAFF.

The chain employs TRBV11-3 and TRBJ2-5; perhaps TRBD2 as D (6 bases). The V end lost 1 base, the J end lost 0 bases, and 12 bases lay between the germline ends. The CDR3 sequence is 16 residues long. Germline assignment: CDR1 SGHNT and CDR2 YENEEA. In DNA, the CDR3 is TGTGCCAGCAGCTTAGGGACTACCCAGGACCAAGAGACCCAGTACTTC. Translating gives CASSLGTTQDQETQYF.

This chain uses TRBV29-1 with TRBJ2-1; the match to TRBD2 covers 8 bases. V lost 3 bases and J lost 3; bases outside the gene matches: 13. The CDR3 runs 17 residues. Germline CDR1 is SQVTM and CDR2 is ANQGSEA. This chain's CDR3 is CSVDHWPPGLDYNEQFF. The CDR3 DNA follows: TGCAGCGTTGATCACTGGCCTCCGGGACTAGACTACAATGAGCAGTTCTTC.

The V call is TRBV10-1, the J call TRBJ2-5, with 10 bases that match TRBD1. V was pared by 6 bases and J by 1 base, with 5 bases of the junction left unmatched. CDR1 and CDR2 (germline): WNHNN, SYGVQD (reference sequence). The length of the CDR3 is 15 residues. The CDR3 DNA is TGCGCCAGCAGAGGGACAGGGGTCCCCCAAGAGACCCAGTACTTC. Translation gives CASRGTGVPQETQYF.

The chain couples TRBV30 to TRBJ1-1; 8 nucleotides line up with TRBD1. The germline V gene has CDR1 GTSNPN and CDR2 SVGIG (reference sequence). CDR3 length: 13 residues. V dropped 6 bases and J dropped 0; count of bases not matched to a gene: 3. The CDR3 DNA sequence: TGTGCCTGCCGGGACAGGCTGAACACTGAAGCTTTCTTT. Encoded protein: CACRDRLNTEAFF.

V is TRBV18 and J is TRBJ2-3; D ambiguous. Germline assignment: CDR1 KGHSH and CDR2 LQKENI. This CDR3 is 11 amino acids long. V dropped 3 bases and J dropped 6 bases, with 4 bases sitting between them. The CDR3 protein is CASSPGDTQYF. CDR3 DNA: TGTGCCAGCTCACCCGGGGATACGCAGTATTTT.

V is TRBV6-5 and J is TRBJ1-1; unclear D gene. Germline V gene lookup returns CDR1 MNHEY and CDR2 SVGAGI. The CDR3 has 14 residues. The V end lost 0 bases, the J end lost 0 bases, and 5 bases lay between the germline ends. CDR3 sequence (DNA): TGTGCCAGCAGTTACTCAGAGCTGAACACTGAAGCTTTCTTT. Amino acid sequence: CASSYSELNTEAFF.